Here is one T cell receptor (beta chain) with its context. Its antigen is unknown. The V gene end was trimmed by 4 bases and the J gene end by 2 bases; junction bases not matched to a gene: 6. CDR1 and CDR2 from the germline V gene are SGHRS and YFSETQ. The length of the CDR3 is 15 residues. This entry is derived from a study of TIL therapy for anti-PD-1-resistant metastatic lung cancer. Study in general: Median patient age was almost 55, ranging roughly 38-75 years. Most patients had lung adenocarcinoma.

Time point of the sample: pre-treatment sample, taken before nivolumab and TIL therapy. Study-wide results and caveats: Patients were highly selected, enriched for treatment-naive, never-smoker and oncogene-addicted cases. After infusion, TIL clonotypes partly replaced peripheral T cells and declined over months.

The libraries were made with immunoSEQ v3. Assay: immunoSEQ multiplex PCR; the TCRdb copy retains only in-frame clones and omits some. Of more than 55,000 clones listed, about two thirds are singletons. The specimen comprised blood, sampled at baseline. The genes are TRBV5-1 and TRBJ2-5, with TRBD2 matching 9 bases. This clonotype was obtained from a person aged 25 to 80 with non-small cell lung cancer. The CDR3 DNA sequence: TGCGCCAGCAGCCGTAGCGGGAGAACTCAAGAGACCCAGTACTTC. Its translation is CASSRSGRTQETQYF.